This T cell receptor beta chain was retrieved from a study of PD-1 blockade in mismatch repair-deficient tumors (dated by TCRdb to the late 2010s). Regarding the study in general: Between late 2013 and late 2016, 86 consecutive patients with some twelve mismatch repair-deficient cancer types, all previously treated and progressing, were enrolled in the trial. Tumor-associated T cell clones in the peripheral blood of patients responding to PD-1 blockade were tracked using deep sequencing of TCR CDR3 regions. What the work shows at the level of the full study, not this receptor alone: After pembrolizumab, tumor-resident clones, which were often undetectable in blood before treatment, expanded rapidly and then contracted, generally ahead of radiologic responses.

Concerning this clone: Its antigen target is currently unknown. No base-level quality is on record; no much larger clone is a single base apart.

For every enrolled patient, mismatch repair deficiency was confirmed by either polymerase chain reaction or immunohistochemistry. TCR sequencing was performed for a few patients who responded to pembrolizumab therapy. Pembrolizumab PD-1 blockade was prospectively tested in advanced mismatch repair-deficient cancers, regardless of tissue of origin, in the phase II trial. Serial peripheral blood T cell samples were collected before and at multiple times after starting PD-1 blockade. Blood sampling times were reported as weeks after the first pembrolizumab dose. Library construction relied on the immunoSEQ multiplex PCR assay. TCRdb provides this immuneACCESS table in a form limited to in-frame rearrangements. Some clones are lacking; in checked studies, under half of them reflect an unresolved V gene, and why the rest are absent is not known. Here the sample has 76,000 or so clones; approximately 78% occur a single time. Of the sample, roughly 5.5% is held by the ten largest clones.

CDR1 and CDR2 were assigned from the germline V gene as SGHDT and YYEEEE. The CDR3 has 12 amino acids, counting the end cysteine and phenylalanine. Solely the CDR3 DNA is kept, with 36 bases framed from the first base. V is clipped by 0 bases and J by 12 bases, and the sequence between their germline boundaries is 10 bases long. Sequencing was performed on peripheral blood, taken 44 weeks after starting pembrolizumab. This TCR derives from an adult with mismatch repair-deficient cancer. The rearrangement joined TRBV5-6 to TRBJ2-4, with the identity of the D gene unclear. At the DNA level, the sequence is TGTGCCAGCAGCTTGGAATTCGGCAGTCAGTACTTC. Translated, it reads CASSLEFGSQYF.